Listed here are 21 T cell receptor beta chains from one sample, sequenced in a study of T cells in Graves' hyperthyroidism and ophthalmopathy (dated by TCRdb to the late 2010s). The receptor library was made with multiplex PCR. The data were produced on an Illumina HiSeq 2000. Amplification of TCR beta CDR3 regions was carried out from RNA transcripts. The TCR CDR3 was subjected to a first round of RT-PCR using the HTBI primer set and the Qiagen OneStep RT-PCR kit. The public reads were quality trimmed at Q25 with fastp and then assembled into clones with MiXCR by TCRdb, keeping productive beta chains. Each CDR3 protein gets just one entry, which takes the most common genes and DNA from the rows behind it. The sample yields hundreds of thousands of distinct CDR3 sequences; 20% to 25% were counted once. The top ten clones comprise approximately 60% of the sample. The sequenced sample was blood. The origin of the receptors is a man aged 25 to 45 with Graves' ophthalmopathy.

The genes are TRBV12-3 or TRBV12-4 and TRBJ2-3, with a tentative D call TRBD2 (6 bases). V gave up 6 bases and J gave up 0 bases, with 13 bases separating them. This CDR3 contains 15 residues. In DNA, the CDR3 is TGTGCCAGCAGCCTATGGACTACCAGCACAGATACGCAGTATTTT. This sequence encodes CASSLWTTSTDTQYF.

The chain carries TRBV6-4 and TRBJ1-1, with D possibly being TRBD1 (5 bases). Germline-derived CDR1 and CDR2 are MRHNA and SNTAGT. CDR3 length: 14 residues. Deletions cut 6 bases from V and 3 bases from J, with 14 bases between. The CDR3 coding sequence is TGTGCCAGCAGCAAAAAGCCGGGGGACACTGAAGCTTTCTTT. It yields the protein CASSKKPGDTEAFF.

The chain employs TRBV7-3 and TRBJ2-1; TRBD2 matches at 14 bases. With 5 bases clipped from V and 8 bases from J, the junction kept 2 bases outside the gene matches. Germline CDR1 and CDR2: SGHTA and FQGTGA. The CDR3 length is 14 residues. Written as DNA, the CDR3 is TGTGCCAGCAGCACGGGACTAGCGGGAGATGAGCAGTTCTTC. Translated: CASSTGLAGDEQFF.

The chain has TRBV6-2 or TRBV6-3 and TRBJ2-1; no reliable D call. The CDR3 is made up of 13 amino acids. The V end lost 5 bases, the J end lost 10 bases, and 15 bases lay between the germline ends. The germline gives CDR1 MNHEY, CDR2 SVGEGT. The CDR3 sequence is CASSPRPFGEQFF. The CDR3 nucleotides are TGTGCCAGCAGTCCAAGGCCCTTCGGGGAGCAGTTCTTC.

The CDR3 region has the DNA TGTGCCAGCGCTAGCGGCAACTACGAGCAGTACTTC. Encoded protein: CASASGNYEQYF. The chain uses TRBV27 and TRBJ2-7; 7 bases align to TRBD2. From germline, CDR1 is MNHEY and CDR2 SMNVEV (reference sequence). The V segment lost 8 bases and the J segment 3 bases; nucleotides outside the gene matches: 4. The CDR3 contains 12 residues.

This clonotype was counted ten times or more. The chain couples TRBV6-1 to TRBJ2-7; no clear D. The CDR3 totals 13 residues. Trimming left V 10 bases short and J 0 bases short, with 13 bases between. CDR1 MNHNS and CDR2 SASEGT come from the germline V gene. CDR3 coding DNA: TGTGCCACCCGACAACCGGTCTCCTACGAGCAGTACTTC. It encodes CATRQPVSYEQYF.

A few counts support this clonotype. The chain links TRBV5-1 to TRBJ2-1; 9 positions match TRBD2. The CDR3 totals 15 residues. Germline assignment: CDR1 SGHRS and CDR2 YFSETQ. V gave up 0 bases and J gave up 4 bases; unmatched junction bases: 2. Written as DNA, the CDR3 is TGCGCCAGCAGCTTGGATGCGGGAGGGTACAATGAGCAGTTCTTC. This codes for CASSLDAGGYNEQFF.

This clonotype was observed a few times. The DNA for the CDR3 is TGTGCCAGCAGCTTAACTACCCCCCCCCCTATAACCGGCTACACCTTC. This sequence encodes CASSLTTPPPITGYTF. This chain links TRBV11-2 with TRBJ1-2; D unclear. CDR3 length: 16 residues. From germline, CDR1 is SGHAT and CDR2 FQNNGV. V was cut by 2 bases and J by 8 bases, with 21 bases left in between.

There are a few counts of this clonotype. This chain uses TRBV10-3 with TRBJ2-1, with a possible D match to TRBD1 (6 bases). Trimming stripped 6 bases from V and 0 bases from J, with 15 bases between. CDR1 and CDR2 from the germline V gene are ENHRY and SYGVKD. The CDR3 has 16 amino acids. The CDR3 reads CAISSYGGISYNEQFF. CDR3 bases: TGTGCCATCAGCTCCTATGGGGGCATCTCCTACAATGAGCAGTTCTTC.

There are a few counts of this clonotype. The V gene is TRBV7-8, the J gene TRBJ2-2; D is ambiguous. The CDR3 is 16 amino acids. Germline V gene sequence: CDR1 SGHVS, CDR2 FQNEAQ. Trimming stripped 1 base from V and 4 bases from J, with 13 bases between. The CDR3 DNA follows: TGTGCCAGCAGCTTAGGAGCGTCTATGCTCACCGGGGAGCTGTTTTTT. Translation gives CASSLGASMLTGELFF.

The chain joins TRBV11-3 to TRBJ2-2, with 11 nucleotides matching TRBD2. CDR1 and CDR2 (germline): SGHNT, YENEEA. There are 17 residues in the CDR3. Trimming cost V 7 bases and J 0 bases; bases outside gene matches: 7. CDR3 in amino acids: CASTLSGRATNTGELFF. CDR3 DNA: TGTGCCAGCACCCTTAGCGGGAGGGCGACGAACACCGGGGAGCTGTTTTTT.

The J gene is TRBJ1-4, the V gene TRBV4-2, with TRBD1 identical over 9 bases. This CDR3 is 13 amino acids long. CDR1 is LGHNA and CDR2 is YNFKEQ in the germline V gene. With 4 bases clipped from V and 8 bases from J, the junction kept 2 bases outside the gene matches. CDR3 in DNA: TGTGCCAGCAGCCGGGACAGGGAGGAAAAACTGTTTTTT. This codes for CASSRDREEKLFF.

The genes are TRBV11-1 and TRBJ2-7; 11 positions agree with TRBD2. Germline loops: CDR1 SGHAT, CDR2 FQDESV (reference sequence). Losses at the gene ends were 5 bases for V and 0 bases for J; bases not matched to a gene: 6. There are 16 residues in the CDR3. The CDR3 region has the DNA TGTGCCAGCAGCCTGAAAACTAGCGGGAGCTCCTACGAGCAGTACTTC. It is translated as CASSLKTSGSSYEQYF.

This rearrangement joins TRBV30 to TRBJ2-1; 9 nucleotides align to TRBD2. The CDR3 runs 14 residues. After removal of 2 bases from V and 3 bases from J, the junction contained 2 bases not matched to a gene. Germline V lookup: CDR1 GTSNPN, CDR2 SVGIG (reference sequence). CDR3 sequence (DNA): TGTGCCTGGAGTCGTAGCGGGAGCTACAATGAGCAGTTCTTC. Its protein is CAWSRSGSYNEQFF.

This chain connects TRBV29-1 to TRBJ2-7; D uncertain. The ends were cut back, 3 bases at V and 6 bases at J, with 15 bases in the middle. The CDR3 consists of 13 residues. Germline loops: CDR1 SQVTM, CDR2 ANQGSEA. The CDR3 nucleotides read TGCAGCGTTGAGGGCGGAATACTAACCGAGCAGTACTTC. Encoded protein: CSVEGGILTEQYF.

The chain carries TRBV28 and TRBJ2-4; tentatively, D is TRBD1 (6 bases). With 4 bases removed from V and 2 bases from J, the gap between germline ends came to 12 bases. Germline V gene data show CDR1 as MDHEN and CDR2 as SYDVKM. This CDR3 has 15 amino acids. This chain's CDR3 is CASSSSGAPKNIQYF. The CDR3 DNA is TGTGCCAGCAGTTCGTCAGGGGCGCCCAAAAACATTCAGTACTTC.

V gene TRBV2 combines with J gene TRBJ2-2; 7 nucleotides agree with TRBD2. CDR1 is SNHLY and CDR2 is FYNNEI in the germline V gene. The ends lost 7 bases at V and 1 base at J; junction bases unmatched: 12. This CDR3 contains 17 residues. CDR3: CASNPIRGRQNTGELFF. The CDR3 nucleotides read TGTGCCAGCAACCCGATCCGCGGGAGACAGAACACCGGGGAGCTGTTTTTT.

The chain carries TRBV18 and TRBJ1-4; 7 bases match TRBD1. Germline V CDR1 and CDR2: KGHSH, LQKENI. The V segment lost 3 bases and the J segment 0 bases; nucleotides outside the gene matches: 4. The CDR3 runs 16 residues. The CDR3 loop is CASSPLQGTTNEKLFF. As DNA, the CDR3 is TGTGCCAGCTCACCCTTACAGGGGACAACTAATGAAAAACTGTTTTTT. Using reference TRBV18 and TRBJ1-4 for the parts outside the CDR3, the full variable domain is NAGVMQNPRHLVRRRGQEARLRCSPMKGHSHVYWYRQLPEEGLKFMVYLQKENIIDESGMPKERFSAEFPKEGPSILRIQQVVRGDSAAYFCASSPLQGTTNEKLFFGSGTQLSVL.

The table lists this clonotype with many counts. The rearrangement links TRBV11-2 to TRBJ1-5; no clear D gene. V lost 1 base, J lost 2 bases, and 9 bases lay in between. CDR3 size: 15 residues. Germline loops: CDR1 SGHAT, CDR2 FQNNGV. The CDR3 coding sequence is TGTGCCAGCAGCTTAGGTCCAGGCCGCAATCAGCCCCAGCATTTT. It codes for CASSLGPGRNQPQHF.

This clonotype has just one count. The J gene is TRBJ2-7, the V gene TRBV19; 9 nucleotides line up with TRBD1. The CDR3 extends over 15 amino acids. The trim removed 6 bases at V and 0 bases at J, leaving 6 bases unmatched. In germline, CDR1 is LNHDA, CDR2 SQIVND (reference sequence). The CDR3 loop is CASRPGTGSSYEQYF. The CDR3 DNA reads TGTGCCAGTAGACCCGGGACAGGGAGCTCCTACGAGCAGTACTTC. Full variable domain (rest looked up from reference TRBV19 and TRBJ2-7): DGGITQSPKYLFRKEGQNVTLSCEQNLNHDAMYWYRQDPGQGLRLIYYSQIVNDFQKGDIAEGYSVSREKKESFPLTVTSAQKNPTAFYLCASRPGTGSSYEQYFGPGTRLTVT.

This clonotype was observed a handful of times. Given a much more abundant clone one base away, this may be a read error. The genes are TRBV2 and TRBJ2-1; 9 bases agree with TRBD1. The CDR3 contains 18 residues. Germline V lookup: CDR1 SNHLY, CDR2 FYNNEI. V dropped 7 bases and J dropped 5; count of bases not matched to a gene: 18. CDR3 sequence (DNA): TGTGCCAGCACTAGAGGGTTTCCGGGACAGGGTTCCCACAATGAGCAGTTCTTC. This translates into CASTRGFPGQGSHNEQFF.